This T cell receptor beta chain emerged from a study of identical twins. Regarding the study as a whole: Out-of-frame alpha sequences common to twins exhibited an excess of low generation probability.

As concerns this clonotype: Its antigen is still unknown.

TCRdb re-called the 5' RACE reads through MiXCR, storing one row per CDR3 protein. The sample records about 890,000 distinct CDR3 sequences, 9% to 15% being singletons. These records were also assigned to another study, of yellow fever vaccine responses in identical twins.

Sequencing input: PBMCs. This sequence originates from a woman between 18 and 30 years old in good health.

The CDR3 sequence is CSARAFSGQGGQETQYF. Here the CDR3 DNA reads TGCAGTGCTAGAGCTTTTTCGGGACAGGGGGGTCAAGAGACCCAGTACTTC. The V gene is TRBV20-1, the J gene TRBJ2-5, with 11 bases lining up with TRBD1. V trimming: 1 base; J trimming: 2 bases; junction bases outside the gene matches: 9. Per the germline V gene, CDR1 is DFQATT and CDR2 is SNEGSKA (reference sequence). The CDR3 consists of 17 residues.